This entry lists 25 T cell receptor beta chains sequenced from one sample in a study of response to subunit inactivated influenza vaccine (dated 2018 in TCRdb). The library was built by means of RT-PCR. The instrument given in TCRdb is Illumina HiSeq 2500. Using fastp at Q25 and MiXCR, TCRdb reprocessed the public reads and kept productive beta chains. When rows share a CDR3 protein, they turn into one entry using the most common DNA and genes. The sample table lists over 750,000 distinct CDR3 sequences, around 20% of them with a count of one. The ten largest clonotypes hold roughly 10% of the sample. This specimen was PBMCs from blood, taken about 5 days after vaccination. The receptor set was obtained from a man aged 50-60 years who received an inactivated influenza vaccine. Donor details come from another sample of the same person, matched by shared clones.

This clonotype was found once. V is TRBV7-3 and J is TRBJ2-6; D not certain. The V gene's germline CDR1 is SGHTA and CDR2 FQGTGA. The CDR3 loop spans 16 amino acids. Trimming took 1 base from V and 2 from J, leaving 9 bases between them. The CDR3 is CASSLISSAGANVLTF. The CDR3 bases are TGTGCCAGCAGCTTAATTTCTTCGGCTGGGGCCAACGTCCTGACTTTC. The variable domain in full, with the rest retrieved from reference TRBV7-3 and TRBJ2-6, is GAGVSQTPSNKVTEKGKYVELRCDPISGHTALYWYRQSLGQGPEFLIYFQGTGAADDSGLPNDRFFAVRPEGSVSTLKIQRTERGDSAVYLCASSLISSAGANVLTFGAGSRLTVL.

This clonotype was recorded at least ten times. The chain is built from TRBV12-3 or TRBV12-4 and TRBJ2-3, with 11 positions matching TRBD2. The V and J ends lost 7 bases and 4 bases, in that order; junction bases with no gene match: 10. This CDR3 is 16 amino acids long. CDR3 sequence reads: CASTPSGTSGADTQYF. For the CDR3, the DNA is TGTGCCAGCACCCCTTCCGGGACTAGCGGTGCAGATACGCAGTATTTT.

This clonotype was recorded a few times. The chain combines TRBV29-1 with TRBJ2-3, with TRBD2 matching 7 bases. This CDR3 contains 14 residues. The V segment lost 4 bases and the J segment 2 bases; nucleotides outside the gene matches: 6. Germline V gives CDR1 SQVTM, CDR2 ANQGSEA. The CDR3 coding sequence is TGCAGCGTTGTGGGGGGGTATAACACAGATACGCAGTATTTT. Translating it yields CSVVGGYNTDTQYF.

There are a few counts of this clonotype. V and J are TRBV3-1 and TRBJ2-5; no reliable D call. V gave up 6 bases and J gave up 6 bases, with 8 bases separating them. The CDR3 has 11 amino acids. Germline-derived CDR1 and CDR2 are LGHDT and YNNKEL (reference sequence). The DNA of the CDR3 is TGTGCCAGCAGATCAAGTCAGACCCAGTACTTC. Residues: CASRSSQTQYF.

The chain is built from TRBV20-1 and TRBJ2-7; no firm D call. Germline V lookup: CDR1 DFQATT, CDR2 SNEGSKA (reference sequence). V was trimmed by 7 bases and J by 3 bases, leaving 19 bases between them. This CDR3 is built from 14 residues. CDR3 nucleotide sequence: TGCAGTGGAATCCCCAGCCGAGGCTTCTACGAGCAGTACTTC. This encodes CSGIPSRGFYEQYF.

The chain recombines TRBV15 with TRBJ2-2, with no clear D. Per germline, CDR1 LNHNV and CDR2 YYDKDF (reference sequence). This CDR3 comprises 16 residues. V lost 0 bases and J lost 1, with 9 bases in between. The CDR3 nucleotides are TGTGCCACCAGCAGAGAGCTTGCCAGGAACACCGGGGAGCTGTTTTTT. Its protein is CATSRELARNTGELFF.

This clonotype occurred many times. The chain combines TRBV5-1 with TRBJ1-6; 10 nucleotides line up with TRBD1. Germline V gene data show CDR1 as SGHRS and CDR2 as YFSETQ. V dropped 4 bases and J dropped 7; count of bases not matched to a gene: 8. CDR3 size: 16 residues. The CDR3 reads CASSRGQGGVNSPLHF. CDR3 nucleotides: TGCGCCAGCAGCCGTGGACAGGGGGGAGTGAATTCACCCCTCCACTTT.

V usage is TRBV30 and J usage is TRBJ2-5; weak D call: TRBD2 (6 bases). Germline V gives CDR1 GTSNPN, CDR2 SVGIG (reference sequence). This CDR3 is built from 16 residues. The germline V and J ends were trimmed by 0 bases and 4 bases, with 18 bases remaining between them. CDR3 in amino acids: CAWSVGSRRGGETQYF. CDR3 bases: TGTGCCTGGAGTGTAGGTTCGAGGAGGGGAGGAGAGACCCAGTACTTC.

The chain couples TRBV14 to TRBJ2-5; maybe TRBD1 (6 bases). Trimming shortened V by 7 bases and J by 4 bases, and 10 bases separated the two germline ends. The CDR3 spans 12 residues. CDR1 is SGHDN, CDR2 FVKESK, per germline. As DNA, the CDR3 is TGTGCCAGCAACAGGGATGGAGAGACCCAGTACTTC. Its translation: CASNRDGETQYF.

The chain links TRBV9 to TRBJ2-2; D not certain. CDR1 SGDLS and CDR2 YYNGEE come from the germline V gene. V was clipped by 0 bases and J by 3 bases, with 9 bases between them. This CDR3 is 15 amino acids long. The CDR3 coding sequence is TGTGCCAGCAGCGTAGTGTATGGGGACACCGGGGAGCTGTTTTTT. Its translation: CASSVVYGDTGELFF.

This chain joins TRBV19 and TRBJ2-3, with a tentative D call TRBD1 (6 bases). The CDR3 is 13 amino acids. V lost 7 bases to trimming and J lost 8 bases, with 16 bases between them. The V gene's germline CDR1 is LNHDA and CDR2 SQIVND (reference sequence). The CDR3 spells CASKGEFIATQYF. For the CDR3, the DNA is TGTGCCAGTAAGGGGGAATTTATTGCTACGCAGTATTTT.

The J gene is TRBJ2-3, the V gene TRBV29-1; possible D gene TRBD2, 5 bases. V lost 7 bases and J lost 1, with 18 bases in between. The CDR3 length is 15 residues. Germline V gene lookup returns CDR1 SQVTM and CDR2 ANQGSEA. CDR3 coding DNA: TGCAGCGCCCGAAGGAGTCACGGGGGCACAGATACGCAGTATTTT. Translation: CSARRSHGGTDTQYF.

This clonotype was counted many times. The CDR3 region has the DNA TGTGCCAGCAGTTTAGCGGGACTAAAGAGAGGGTCACCCCTCCACTTT. Protein: CASSLAGLKRGSPLHF. This chain connects TRBV12-3 or TRBV12-4 to TRBJ1-6, with TRBD1 as a possible D gene (5 bases). This CDR3 has 16 amino acids. Trimming took off 0 bases at V and 10 bases at J, with 16 bases between the two ends.

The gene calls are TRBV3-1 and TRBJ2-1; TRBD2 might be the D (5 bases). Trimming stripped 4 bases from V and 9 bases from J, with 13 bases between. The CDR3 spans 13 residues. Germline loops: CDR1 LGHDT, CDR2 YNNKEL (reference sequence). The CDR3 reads CASSPAPGFEQFF. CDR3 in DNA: TGTGCCAGCAGCCCCGCTCCGGGATTTGAGCAGTTCTTC.

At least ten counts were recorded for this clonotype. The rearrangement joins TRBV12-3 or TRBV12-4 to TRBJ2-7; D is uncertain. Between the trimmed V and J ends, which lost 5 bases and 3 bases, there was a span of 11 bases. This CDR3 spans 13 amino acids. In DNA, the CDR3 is TGTGCCAGCAGTCCGGGTCTCCTCTACGAGCAGTACTTC. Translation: CASSPGLLYEQYF.

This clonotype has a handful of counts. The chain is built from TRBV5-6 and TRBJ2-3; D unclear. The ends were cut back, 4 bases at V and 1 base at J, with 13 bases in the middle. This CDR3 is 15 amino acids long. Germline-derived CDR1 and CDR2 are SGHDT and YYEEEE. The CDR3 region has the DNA TGTGCCAGCAGCACGGCTCGGAGCCGCACAGATACGCAGTATTTT. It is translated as CASSTARSRTDTQYF.

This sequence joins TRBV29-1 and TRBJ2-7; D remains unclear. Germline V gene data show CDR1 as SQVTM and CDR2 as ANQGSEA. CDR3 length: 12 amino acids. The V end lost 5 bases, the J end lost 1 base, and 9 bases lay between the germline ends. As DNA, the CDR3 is TGCAGCGTTAACCTGGGATCCTACGAGCAGTACTTC. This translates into CSVNLGSYEQYF.

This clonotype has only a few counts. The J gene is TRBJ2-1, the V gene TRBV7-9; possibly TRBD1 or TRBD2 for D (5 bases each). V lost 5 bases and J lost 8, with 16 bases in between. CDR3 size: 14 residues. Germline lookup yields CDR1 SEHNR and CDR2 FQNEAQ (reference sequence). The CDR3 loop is CASSARDGRDEQFF. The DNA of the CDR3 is TGTGCCAGCAGCGCCCGGGACGGGCGGGATGAGCAGTTCTTC.

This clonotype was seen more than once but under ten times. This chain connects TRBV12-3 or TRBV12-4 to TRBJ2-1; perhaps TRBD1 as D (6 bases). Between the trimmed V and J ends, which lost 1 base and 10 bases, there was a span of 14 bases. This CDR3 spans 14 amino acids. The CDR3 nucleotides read TGTGCCAGCAGTTTAGGGGGGCGCCTCGGGGAGCAGTTCTTC. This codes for CASSLGGRLGEQFF.

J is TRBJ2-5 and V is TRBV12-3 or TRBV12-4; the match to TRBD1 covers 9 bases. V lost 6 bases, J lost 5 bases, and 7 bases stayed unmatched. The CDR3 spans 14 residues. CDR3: CASSKDRGHETQYF. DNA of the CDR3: TGTGCCAGCAGCAAGGACAGGGGACACGAGACCCAGTACTTC.

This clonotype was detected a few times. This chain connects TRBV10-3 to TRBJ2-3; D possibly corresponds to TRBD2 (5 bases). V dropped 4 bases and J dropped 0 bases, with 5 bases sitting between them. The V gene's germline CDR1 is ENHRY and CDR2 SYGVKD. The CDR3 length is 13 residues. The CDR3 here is CAISGGSTDTQYF. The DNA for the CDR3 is TGTGCCATCAGTGGCGGGAGCACAGATACGCAGTATTTT.

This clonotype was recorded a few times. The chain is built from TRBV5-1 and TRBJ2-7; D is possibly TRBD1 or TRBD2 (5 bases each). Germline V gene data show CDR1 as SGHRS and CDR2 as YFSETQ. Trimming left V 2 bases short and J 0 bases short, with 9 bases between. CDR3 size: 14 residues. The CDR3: CASSFLRGSYEQYF. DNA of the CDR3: TGCGCCAGCAGCTTCCTGAGGGGCTCCTACGAGCAGTACTTC.

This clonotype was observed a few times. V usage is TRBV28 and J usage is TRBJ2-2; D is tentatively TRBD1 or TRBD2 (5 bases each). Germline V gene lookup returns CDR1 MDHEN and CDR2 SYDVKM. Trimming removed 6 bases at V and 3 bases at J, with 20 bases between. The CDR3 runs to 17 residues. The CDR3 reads CASSSWTGPPYTGELFF. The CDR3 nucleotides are TGTGCCAGCAGCTCGTGGACGGGACCTCCTTACACCGGGGAGCTGTTTTTT.

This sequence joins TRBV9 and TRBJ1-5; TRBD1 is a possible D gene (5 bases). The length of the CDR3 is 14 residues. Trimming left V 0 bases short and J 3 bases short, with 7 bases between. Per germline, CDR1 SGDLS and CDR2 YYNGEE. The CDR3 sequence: CASSVEGINQPQHF. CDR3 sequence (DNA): TGTGCCAGCAGCGTAGAGGGGATCAATCAGCCCCAGCATTTT.

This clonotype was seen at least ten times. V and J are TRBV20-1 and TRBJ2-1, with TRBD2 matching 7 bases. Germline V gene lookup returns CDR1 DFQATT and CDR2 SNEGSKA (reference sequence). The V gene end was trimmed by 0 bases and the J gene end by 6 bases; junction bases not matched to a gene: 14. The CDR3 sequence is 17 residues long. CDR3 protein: CSARDPLRAGVGNEQFF. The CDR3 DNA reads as TGCAGTGCTAGAGATCCCCTCAGGGCGGGGGTGGGCAATGAGCAGTTCTTC.